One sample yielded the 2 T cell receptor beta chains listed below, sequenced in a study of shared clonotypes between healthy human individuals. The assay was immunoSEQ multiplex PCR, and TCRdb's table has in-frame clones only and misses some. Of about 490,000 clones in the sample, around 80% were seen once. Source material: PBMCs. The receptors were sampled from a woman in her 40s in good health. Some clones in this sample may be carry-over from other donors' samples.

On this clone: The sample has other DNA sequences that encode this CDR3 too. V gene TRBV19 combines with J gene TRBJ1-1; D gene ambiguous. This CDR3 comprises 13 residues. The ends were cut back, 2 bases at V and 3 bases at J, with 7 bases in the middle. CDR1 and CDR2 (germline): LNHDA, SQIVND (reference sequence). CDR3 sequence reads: CASSIWGDTEAFF. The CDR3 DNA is TGTGCCAGTAGTATATGGGGTGACACTGAAGCTTTCTTT.

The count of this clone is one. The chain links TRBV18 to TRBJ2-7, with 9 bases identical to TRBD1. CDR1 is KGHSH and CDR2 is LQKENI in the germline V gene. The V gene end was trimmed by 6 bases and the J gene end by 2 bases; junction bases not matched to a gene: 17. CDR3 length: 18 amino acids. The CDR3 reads CASSRQGGTGTSAYEQYF. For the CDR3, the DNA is TGTGCCAGCTCGCGACAGGGGGGAACCGGGACCAGCGCCTACGAGCAGTACTTC.